These T cell receptor beta chains were read from a single sample in a study of T cells in localized non-small cell lung cancer. The assay was immunoSEQ multiplex PCR, and TCRdb's table has in-frame clones only and misses some. The table lists 30,000 to 45,000 clones, roughly nine tenths of them singletons. Sequenced here: peripheral blood, sampled before any cancer treatment. The receptors come from a female donor aged 60 or older with stage I lung adenocarcinoma. The CDR3 runs from the conserved cysteine through the conserved F or W.

CDR3	V	J
CASSLSRGTGELFF	TRBV7-3	TRBJ2-2
CASSPTGSRLFF	TRBV14	TRBJ1-4
CASRPGQPLSGANVLTF	TRBV27	TRBJ2-6
CASRIPGGNTEAFF	TRBV6-5	TRBJ1-1
CASSGNRDTEAFF	TRBV19	TRBJ1-1
CASILAGNAHGEQFF	TRBV27	TRBJ2-1
CASIPWGGRGEAFF	TRBV19	TRBJ1-1
CASTTGTDNQPQHF	TRBV28	TRBJ1-5
CASSSGPGGKAGELFF	TRBV5-6	TRBJ2-2
CASSDNRRGTIYF	TRBV7-2	TRBJ1-3
CASSSGLAGSDTQYF	TRBV27	TRBJ2-3
CASSILGGNGYTF	TRBV5-1	TRBJ1-2
CASSPSGQGRRNTIYF	TRBV7-9	TRBJ1-3
CASSLGAVAQPQHF	TRBV7-9	TRBJ1-5
CASSFGVGNQPQHF	TRBV11-2	TRBJ1-5
CASSLQRMNTEAFF	TRBV5-5	TRBJ1-1
CASSEASYTEAFF	TRBV25-1	TRBJ1-1
CASSEQGAMAGELFF	TRBV6-1	TRBJ2-2
CASSLVGRVAGELFF	TRBV5-6	TRBJ2-2
CASSVGGNNEQFF	TRBV7-7	TRBJ2-1
CASSLGLAGGADTQYF	TRBV7-2	TRBJ2-3
CASSPDSQGANTGELFF	TRBV5-4	TRBJ2-2
CASSFHGTGGNEQFF	TRBV27	TRBJ2-1
CASRGGQGINQPQHF	TRBV2	TRBJ1-5
CASSLFGVTYEQYF	TRBV5-1	TRBJ2-7
CASRTGTRYQETQYF	TRBV19	TRBJ2-5
CAGSLQGDTQYF	TRBV11-2	TRBJ2-3
CASSYLDNEQFF	TRBV11-2	TRBJ2-1
CASSLASSLRTDTQYF	TRBV11-1	TRBJ2-3
CATSRAAGGRETQYF	TRBV15	TRBJ2-5
CASAGQYYGYTF	TRBV6-5	TRBJ1-2
CASSLGPQGDGYTF	TRBV5-6	TRBJ1-2
CASSFVPPSYPYGYTF	TRBV28	TRBJ1-2
CASSQGTGADTQYF	TRBV5-6	TRBJ2-3
CASNREGNQPQHF	TRBV2	TRBJ1-5
CATNRGLNTGELFF	TRBV19	TRBJ2-2
CATGLSALTEAFF	TRBV18	TRBJ1-1
CASSSDRGTGELFF	TRBV4-1	TRBJ2-2
CASSSRGDSEAFF	TRBV19	TRBJ1-1
CASSPGAGNTIYF	TRBV5-1	TRBJ1-3
CASSVKGLADLLSTDTQYF	TRBV9	TRBJ2-3
CASTTGTVGGELFF	TRBV4-1	TRBJ2-2
CASSPGDRNTEAFF	TRBV18	TRBJ1-1
CASSVRPDTQYF	TRBV6-1	TRBJ2-5
CASSIGFTGELFF	TRBV21-1	TRBJ2-2
CASSPGSDTQYF	TRBV18	TRBJ2-3
CASSPQGQTNSPLHF	TRBV7-9	TRBJ1-6
CASSLRGGALSTEAFF	TRBV28	TRBJ1-1
CASSYLEGYGYTF	TRBV6-6	TRBJ1-2
CASRRTTGTGWIENTIYF	TRBV5-4	TRBJ1-3
CASSLPGNEQFF	TRBV5-1	TRBJ2-1
CASSLEGGPGTGELFF	TRBV13	TRBJ2-2
CASSQGRTEAFF	TRBV4-1	TRBJ1-1
CASSEALGGLSNIQYF	TRBV6-1	TRBJ2-4
CASSIGAGGNSPLHF	TRBV19	TRBJ1-6
CASTRGQGRSPLHF	TRBV27	TRBJ1-6